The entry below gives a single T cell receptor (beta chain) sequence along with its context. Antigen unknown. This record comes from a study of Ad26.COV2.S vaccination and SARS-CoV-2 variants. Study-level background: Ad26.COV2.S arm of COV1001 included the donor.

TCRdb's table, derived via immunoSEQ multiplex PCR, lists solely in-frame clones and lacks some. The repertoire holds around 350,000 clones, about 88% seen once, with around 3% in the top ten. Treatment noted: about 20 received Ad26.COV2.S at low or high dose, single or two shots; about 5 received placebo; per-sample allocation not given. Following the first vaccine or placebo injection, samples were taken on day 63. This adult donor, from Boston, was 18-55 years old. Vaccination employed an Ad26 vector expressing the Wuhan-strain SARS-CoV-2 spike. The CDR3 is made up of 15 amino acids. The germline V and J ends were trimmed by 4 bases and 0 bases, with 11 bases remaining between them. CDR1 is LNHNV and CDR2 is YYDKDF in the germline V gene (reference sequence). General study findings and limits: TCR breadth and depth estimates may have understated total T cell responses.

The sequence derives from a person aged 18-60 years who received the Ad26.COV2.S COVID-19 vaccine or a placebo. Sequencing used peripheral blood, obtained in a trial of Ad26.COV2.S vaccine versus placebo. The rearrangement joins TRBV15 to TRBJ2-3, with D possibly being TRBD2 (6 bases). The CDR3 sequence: CATSNTGLSTDTQYF. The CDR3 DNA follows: TGTGCCACCAGCAATACGGGACTTAGCACAGATACGCAGTATTTT.